The text below deals with one T cell receptor (beta chain). The specificity of this receptor is unknown. One base away there is no much larger clone; base qualities are not given. The cysteine opens and the phenylalanine closes a CDR3 of 13 amino acids. Of all the DNA, just the CDR3 is kept, 39 bases in frame from base 1. V and J lose 7 bases and 7 bases, and a span of 17 bases separates them. CDR1 and CDR2, per the germline V gene, are SQVTM and ANQGSEA. These data belong to a study of blood T cell repertoires in COVID-19 (TCRdb year 2020). For context, the study as a whole: Samples from collaborators originated in the United States, Italy and Spain and spanned both the acute and convalescent phases of COVID-19. The material from the prospective study consisted of cDNA or gDNA derived from T cells, B-cell-depleted T cells, or PBMCs. Subjects who had been exposed to COVID-19, were actively infected with it, or had recovered from it provided the deeply sampled blood TCRbeta repertoires that made up the dataset. The repertoires were released in a freely available public database meant as a resource for research on the immune response to SARS-CoV-2. The samples were drawn from two sources: the first 160 participants of the ongoing ImmuneRACE study, and 950 to 1,500 subjects contributed by 6 global collaborators. A de-identified subject ID, COVID-19 status, age in years and sex were almost always included in the sample metadata. Where available, HLA class I and class II types were obtained from metadata supplied by the sample provider rather than from assay-based typing. Here is what the overall study found, with its caveats: The quantity of clinical and demographic metadata differed by source and by participant and was supplied without curation.

TCRbeta CDR3 regions were amplified from genomic DNA by means of the immunoSEQ Assay, a bias-controlled multiplex PCR. Turning to the authors' computational methods: The number of nucleated cells in each sample was estimated from the amplification of reference gene primers within the assay. To quantify the absolute abundance of each unique TCRbeta CDR3 rearrangement, sequence reads were collapsed and filtered. For each sample, productive Simpson clonality was calculated as the square root of Simpson's diversity index across productive rearrangements. TCRdb re-hosts the immuneACCESS table, in-frame sequences only. Its copies lack some clones; in the studies checked, an unresolved V gene accounts for under half of them, and the cause for the rest is not known. Clone size and V and J calls were adopted from that table, with D and trimming inferred from the DNA. The sample includes more than 200,000 clones, with approximately 80% observed a single time. The ten biggest clones cover under 12% of the sample.

One collaborating source in Seattle enrolled patients during active infection and followed them longitudinally through the course of disease. Whole blood was collected in K2EDTA tubes by collaborating institutions according to the institutions' own protocols. Collaborator samples were shipped for TCRbeta analysis as frozen whole blood, isolated PBMCs, or DNA extracted from either sample type. The chain is encoded by TRBV29-1 joined to TRBJ1-5; a tentative D call is TRBD1 (6 bases match). The source of this sequence is a woman older than 75 with COVID-19, enrolled during active disease. The material sequenced was peripheral blood. The DNA is TGCAGCGCCTCTAAGGGGGACGGACAGCCCCAGCATTTT. This gives the protein CSASKGDGQPQHF.